The entry below gives a single T cell receptor beta chain sequence along with its context. The data derive from a study of CD8 T cells in Susac syndrome. FACS enriched CD8+ TEMRA cells, while bulk CD8+ and CD4+ were negatively isolated. A quantity of about 0.5 to 1 ug RNA underwent reverse transcription using random hexamers. Amplification of TCR beta CDR3 across 54 Vbeta and 13 Jbeta was performed with immunoSEQ multiplex PCR. TCRdb independently ran MiXCR on the immunoSEQ multiplex PCR reads; one entry per CDR3 protein. The sample lists fewer than 85,000 distinct CDR3 sequences, around 94% occurring once. The germline V and J ends were trimmed by 2 bases and 3 bases, with 11 bases remaining between them. The germline CDR1 and CDR2 sequences are GTSNPN and SVGIG (reference sequence). The CDR3 is 14 residues long.

The TCR originated in a human donor with Susac syndrome. V usage is TRBV30 and J usage is TRBJ2-1, with D perhaps matching TRBD1 (5 bases). Sequenced: CD8+ T cells from PBMCs. CDR3 sequence: CAWSWGQRYNEQFF. CDR3 coding DNA: TGTGCCTGGAGTTGGGGCCAGCGCTACAATGAGCAGTTCTTC.